This TCR beta chain was retrieved from a study of shared clonotypes between healthy human individuals. The germline V gene encodes CDR1 SNHLY and CDR2 FYNNEI. V was shortened by 7 bases and J by 6 bases, with 15 bases between the two germline ends. This CDR3 spans 13 amino acids. Clones were read by immunoSEQ multiplex PCR, and TCRdb kept only the in-frame ones, dropping some. This repertoire shows 2 million to 2.5 million clones, approximately 93% found once; its top ten account for roughly 0.36%. Input material: naive CD4+ T cells from PBMCs. Sample subset: CD45RA+ positively selected. The V call is TRBV2, the J call TRBJ1-2; D is unresolved. The sequence was collected from a man between 18 and 29 years old in good health. Some clones in this sample may be carry-over from other donors' samples. CDR3 in DNA: TGTGCCAGCATGGTGGTCCTACCGAATGGCTACACCTTC. It encodes CASMVVLPNGYTF.